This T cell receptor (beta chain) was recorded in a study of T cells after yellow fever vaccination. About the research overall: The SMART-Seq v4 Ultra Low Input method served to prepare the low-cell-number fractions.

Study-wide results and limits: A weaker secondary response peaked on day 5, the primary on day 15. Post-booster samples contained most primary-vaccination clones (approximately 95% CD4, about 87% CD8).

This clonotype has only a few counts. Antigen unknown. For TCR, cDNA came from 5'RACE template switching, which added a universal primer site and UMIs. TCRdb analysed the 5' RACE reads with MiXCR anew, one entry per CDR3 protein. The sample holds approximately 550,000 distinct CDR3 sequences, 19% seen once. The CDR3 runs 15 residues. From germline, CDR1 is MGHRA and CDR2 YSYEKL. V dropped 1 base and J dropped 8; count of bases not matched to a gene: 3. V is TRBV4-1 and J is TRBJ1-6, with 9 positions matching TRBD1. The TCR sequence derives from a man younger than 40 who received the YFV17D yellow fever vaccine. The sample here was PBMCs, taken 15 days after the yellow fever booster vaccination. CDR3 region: CASSQGRQGDSPLHF. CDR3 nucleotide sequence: TGCGCCAGCAGCCAAGGACGACAGGGGGATTCACCCCTCCACTTT.